This TCR beta chain originates from a study of regulatory T cells. As regards this clone: Its antigen is unknown.

Study-wide results and caveats: Patient CD8+ T cells trended toward lower Shannon entropy than controls. Regulatory T cells showed the strongest V-J pair restriction and V/J gene skewing among patient repertoires.

Primers: 52 TRBV forward and 13 TRBJ reverse. Using immunoSEQ multiplex PCR, the repertoire was profiled, and TCRdb retains in-frame clones only, with some absent. This table holds about 6,000 clones, approximately 80% found once. Germline V gene lookup returns CDR1 SEHNR and CDR2 FQNEAQ (reference sequence). The V end was cut by 5 bases, the J end by 2 bases, with 12 bases between. This CDR3 spans 15 amino acids. A couple of CD3G-deficient patients had more severe autoimmunity; all had some. Patients, 2 to 39 years old, had expanded memory T-cell proportions. The sequence was collected from a child younger than 18 with CD3G deficiency. The rearrangement uses TRBV7-9 and TRBJ2-2; D is possibly TRBD2 (5 bases). Sequenced sample: CD8+ T cells sorted from blood. This CDR3 reads CASSLRAPNTGELFF. CDR3 in DNA: TGTGCCAGCAGCCTGCGGGCCCCAAACACCGGGGAGCTGTTTTTT. The full variable domain, in which reference TRBV7-9 and TRBJ2-2 provide the parts outside the CDR3, is DTGVSQNPRHKITKRGQNVTFRCDPISEHNRLYWYRQTLGQGPEFLTYFQNEAQLEKSRLLSDRFSAERPKGSFSTLEIQRTEQGDSAMYLCASSLRAPNTGELFFGEGSRLTVL.